Below, 13 T cell receptor beta chains from the same sample are listed, as sequenced in a study of T cells after yellow fever vaccination. TCRdb reprocessed the 5' RACE reads with MiXCR, giving one entry per CDR3 protein. The sample carries a few hundred thousand distinct CDR3 sequences, around 6.8% recorded once. Sequencing was performed on PBMCs, taken roughly 47 days after the first yellow fever vaccination. The receptor source for this set is a man aged 18 to 35 who received the YFV17D yellow fever vaccine.

This clonotype was detected a few times. The chain is built from TRBV5-1 and TRBJ1-1; TRBD1 agrees at 8 bases. V lost 0 bases and J lost 0; bases outside the gene matches: 4. The CDR3 totals 16 residues. The V gene's germline CDR1 is SGHRS and CDR2 YFSETQ. The chain's CDR3 is CASSLAPTGVNTEAFF. As DNA, the CDR3 is TGCGCCAGCAGCTTGGCCCCGACAGGGGTGAACACTGAAGCTTTCTTT.

This chain connects TRBV5-6 to TRBJ1-6; 7 nucleotides agree with TRBD1. The CDR3 length is 16 residues. CDR1 is SGHDT and CDR2 is YYEEEE in the germline V gene. V lost 2 bases to trimming and J lost 9 bases; unmatched junction nucleotides: 11. CDR3 sequence: CASSLFWPGGGSPLHF. The CDR3 nucleotides read TGTGCCAGCAGCTTATTCTGGCCAGGGGGAGGTTCACCCCTCCACTTT.

This clonotype occurred many times. The chain joins TRBV4-1 to TRBJ2-7; D not certain. Germline V gives CDR1 MGHRA, CDR2 YSYEKL. V lost 1 base, J lost 3 bases, and 7 bases lay in between. The CDR3 has 13 amino acids. CDR3 DNA sequence: TGCGCCAGCAGCCAAGGGGTCGGCTACGAGCAGTACGTC. It encodes CASSQGVGYEQYV.

This clonotype turned up a few times. This CDR3 is CASSYDGRGSYEQYF. Written as DNA, the CDR3 is TGTGCCAGCAGTTACGACGGGCGTGGGTCCTACGAGCAGTACTTC. The chain joins TRBV6-2 or TRBV6-3 to TRBJ2-7; unclear D gene. In germline, CDR1 is MNHEY, CDR2 SVGEGT. The CDR3 is 15 amino acids. V was pared by 2 bases and J by 1 base, with 12 bases between.

The J gene is TRBJ2-7, the V gene TRBV27, with no clear D. This CDR3 spans 14 amino acids. The V gene's germline CDR1 is MNHEY and CDR2 SMNVEV (reference sequence). Trimming left V 3 bases short and J 2 bases short, with 11 bases between. CDR3 sequence reads: CASSFGQATYEQYV. For the CDR3, the DNA is TGTGCCAGCAGTTTCGGGCAGGCGACCTACGAGCAGTACGTC.

This clonotype was seen more than once but under ten times. The chain employs TRBV7-2 and TRBJ1-2; unclear D gene. Per the germline V gene, CDR1 is SGHTA and CDR2 is FQGNSA. V lost 2 bases, J lost 7 bases, and 11 bases lay in between. The CDR3 spans 13 residues. CDR3 sequence reads: CASSLRGFAGYTF. CDR3 coding DNA: TGTGCCAGCAGCTTAAGAGGGTTTGCTGGCTACACCTTC.

This clonotype was found a few times. The rearrangement joins TRBV29-1 to TRBJ2-3; tentative D call: TRBD1 (5 bases). The V end was cut by 5 bases, the J end by 4 bases, with 10 bases between. CDR3 size: 12 residues. Germline V gene data show CDR1 as SQVTM and CDR2 as ANQGSEA. CDR3 amino acids: CSVRGVADTQYF. The CDR3 bases are TGCAGCGTTAGGGGCGTCGCAGATACGCAGTATTTT.

The sample holds a few counts of this clonotype. This chain connects TRBV2 to TRBJ2-1, with D unclear. The V end lost 4 bases, the J end lost 8 bases, and 18 bases lay between the germline ends. This CDR3 region has 15 residues. Germline V lookup: CDR1 SNHLY, CDR2 FYNNEI. Here the CDR3 reads CASSVIPLLWDEQFF. Written as DNA, the CDR3 is TGTGCCAGCAGTGTCATTCCCCTGCTTTGGGATGAGCAGTTCTTC. Filled out from reference TRBV2 and TRBJ2-1, the complete variable domain reads EPEVTQTPSHQVTQMGQEVILRCVPISNHLYFYWYRQILGQKVEFLVSFYNNEISEKSEIFDDQFSVERPDGSNFTLKIRSTKLEDSAMYFCASSVIPLLWDEQFFGPGTRLTVL.

This clonotype came up a few times. The chain combines TRBV11-2 with TRBJ1-1, with no clear D. Germline V gene lookup returns CDR1 SGHAT and CDR2 FQNNGV. The CDR3 has 13 residues. V was shortened by 5 bases and J by 7 bases, with 14 bases between the two germline ends. The CDR3 spells CASSTQTDSEAFF. The CDR3 region has the DNA TGTGCCAGCAGCACTCAGACGGATAGTGAAGCTTTCTTT.

About this clonotype: The junction does not match germline at one end; this may be a read error. This rearrangement joins TRBV12-3 or TRBV12-4 to TRBJ2-1; 7 positions agree with TRBD2. The CDR3 spans 12 residues. CDR3 sequence: CASSLAGDEQFF. The CDR3 region has the DNA TGCGCCAGCAGCCTTGCGGGGGATGAGCAGTTCTTC.

This clonotype was counted only a few times. The V call is TRBV3-1, the J call TRBJ2-1; 7 bases align to TRBD2. The CDR3 extends over 14 amino acids. V shed 4 bases, J shed 4 bases, and the junction held 4 bases outside the gene matches. CDR1 is LGHDT and CDR2 is YNNKEL in the germline V gene (reference sequence). This chain's CDR3 is CASSRGAGYNEQFF. CDR3 coding DNA: TGTGCCAGCAGCCGAGGAGCGGGGTACAATGAGCAGTTCTTC.

V is TRBV29-1 and J is TRBJ2-7; 8 bases fit TRBD1. Germline assignment: CDR1 SQVTM and CDR2 ANQGSEA. The V gene end was trimmed by 6 bases and the J gene end by 6 bases; junction bases not matched to a gene: 13. The CDR3 has 14 amino acids. The CDR3 loop reads CSVLKTDRVGEQYF. The CDR3 nucleotides are TGCAGCGTCCTAAAAACGGACAGGGTTGGCGAGCAGTACTTC.

Only a few counts were recorded for this clonotype. This sequence joins TRBV20-1 and TRBJ2-1; D might be TRBD1 (6 bases). V was cut by 3 bases and J by 5 bases, with 14 bases left in between. The CDR3 loop spans 14 amino acids. Germline CDR1 and CDR2: DFQATT and SNEGSKA (reference sequence). For the CDR3, the DNA is TGCAGTGCTAGTTACAGGGTGAGGAACAATGAGCAGTTCTTC. Residues: CSASYRVRNNEQFF.